This is a list of T cell receptor beta chains from one sample in a study of TIL therapy for anti-PD-1-resistant metastatic lung cancer. Method: immunoSEQ multiplex PCR; TCRdb's copy keeps in-frame clones and lacks some. This repertoire shows 50,000 to 60,000 clones, 80% to 90% found once; its top ten account for 2.9%. Material: blood, obtained at baseline. Every receptor here comes from a person aged 25-80 years with non-small cell lung cancer. CDR3s include the opening cysteine and the closing phenylalanine or tryptophan. Each record gives: J gene, V gene, clone size, D gene, CDR3 length, CDR3 protein, CDR3 DNA. D genes are given only for firm matches. For some rows the clone size is stated as once, few or many, or as a class when expanded; others skip it.

J gene: TRBJ2-7; V gene: TRBV4-3; clone size: NA; D gene: NA; CDR3 length: 15; CDR3 protein: CASSQLARSSYEQYF; CDR3 DNA: TGCGCCAGCAGCCAACTAGCGAGGAGCTCCTACGAGCAGTACTTC
J gene: TRBJ1-1; V gene: TRBV27; clone size: NA; D gene: NA; CDR3 length: 13; CDR3 protein: CASRDRPNTEAFF; CDR3 DNA: TGTGCCAGCAGAGACAGACCGAACACTGAAGCTTTCTTT
J gene: TRBJ1-1; V gene: TRBV6-1; clone size: NA; D gene: NA; CDR3 length: 17; CDR3 protein: CASSEGRTSGGDTEAFF; CDR3 DNA: TGTGCCAGCAGTGAAGGCCGGACCTCCGGCGGGGACACTGAAGCTTTCTTT
J gene: TRBJ2-2; V gene: TRBV30; clone size: NA; D gene: NA; CDR3 length: 13; CDR3 protein: CAWSVENTGELFF; CDR3 DNA: TGTGCCTGGAGTGTAGAAAACACCGGGGAGCTGTTTTTT
J gene: TRBJ2-5; V gene: TRBV6-1; clone size: NA; D gene: NA; CDR3 length: 16; CDR3 protein: CASSEQATAVQETQYF; CDR3 DNA: TGTGCCAGCAGTGAGCAAGCAACGGCTGTACAAGAGACCCAGTACTTC
J gene: TRBJ2-3; V gene: TRBV2; clone size: NA; D gene: NA; CDR3 length: 14; CDR3 protein: CASSPERVVDTQYF; CDR3 DNA: TGTGCCAGCAGTCCCGAGAGGGTGGTTGATACGCAGTATTTT
J gene: TRBJ2-7; V gene: TRBV6-2/TRBV6-3; clone size: NA; D gene: NA; CDR3 length: 16; CDR3 protein: CASSYDRAKRYYEQYF; CDR3 DNA: TGTGCCAGCAGTTACGACCGGGCCAAGCGATACTACGAGCAGTACTTC
J gene: TRBJ1-5; V gene: TRBV3-1/TRBV3-2; clone size: NA; D gene: NA; CDR3 length: 20; CDR3 protein: CASSQAPPGQSPSSNQPQHF; CDR3 DNA: TGTGCCAGCAGCCAAGCCCCCCCAGGACAGAGTCCAAGTAGCAATCAGCCCCAGCATTTT
J gene: TRBJ2-4; V gene: TRBV3-1/TRBV3-2; clone size: NA; D gene: NA; CDR3 length: 15; CDR3 protein: CASSQAWVTKNIQYF; CDR3 DNA: TGTGCCAGCAGCCAAGCGTGGGTAACCAAAAACATTCAGTACTTC
J gene: TRBJ2-3; V gene: TRBV7-3; clone size: NA; D gene: NA; CDR3 length: 15; CDR3 protein: CASSLLVGGTDTQYF; CDR3 DNA: TGTGCCAGCAGCTTACTAGTGGGGGGCACAGATACGCAGTATTTT
J gene: TRBJ2-7; V gene: TRBV3-1/TRBV3-2; clone size: NA; D gene: TRBD2; CDR3 length: 14; CDR3 protein: CASSKSGTSLEQYF; CDR3 DNA: TGTGCCAGCAGCAAATCCGGGACTAGCCTCGAGCAGTACTTC
J gene: TRBJ2-1; V gene: TRBV6-2/TRBV6-3; clone size: NA; D gene: TRBD1; CDR3 length: 16; CDR3 protein: CASNPQTGGSYNEQFF; CDR3 DNA: TGTGCCAGCAACCCACAGACAGGGGGAAGTTACAATGAGCAGTTCTTC
J gene: TRBJ2-3; V gene: TRBV7-9; clone size: few; D gene: TRBD1; CDR3 length: 18; CDR3 protein: CASSFPKVGQGYRDTQYF; CDR3 DNA: TGTGCCAGCAGCTTCCCCAAGGTGGGACAGGGGTATAGAGATACGCAGTATTTT
J gene: TRBJ2-1; V gene: TRBV27; clone size: few; D gene: TRBD2; CDR3 length: 14; CDR3 protein: CASTTGLAGNEQFF; CDR3 DNA: TGTGCCAGCACCACCGGGCTAGCGGGAAATGAGCAGTTCTTC
J gene: TRBJ2-2; V gene: TRBV6-5; clone size: NA; D gene: NA; CDR3 length: 15; CDR3 protein: CASLPGIANTGELFF; CDR3 DNA: TGTGCCAGCTTACCAGGGATAGCGAACACCGGGGAGCTGTTTTTT
J gene: TRBJ1-4; V gene: TRBV6-6; clone size: NA; D gene: NA; CDR3 length: 16; CDR3 protein: CASSYSSTLTNEKLFF; CDR3 DNA: TGTGCCAGCAGTTACTCGTCCACCCTTACTAATGAAAAACTGTTTTTT